Following are 21 T cell receptor beta chains from one sample sequenced in a study of blood T cell repertoires in COVID-19 (dated by TCRdb to the early 2020s). Receptor amplification or capture employed the immunoSEQ multiplex PCR assay. TCRdb's version of the immuneACCESS table is confined to in-frame rearrangements and falls short of the full clone set. An unresolved V gene accounts for under half of the shortfall where checked; the remainder is of unknown origin. The sample table records 280,000 or so clones; 90% of these occur just once. Clones ranked in the top ten supply 1.7% of the sample. Sequenced sample: PBMCs or T cells enriched from blood (not recorded which). Receptors were obtained from a young woman with acute COVID-19.

This chain uses TRBV7-2 with TRBJ2-7; the match to TRBD1 covers 7 bases. The germline V gene encodes CDR1 SGHTA and CDR2 FQGNSA. This CDR3 has 15 residues. The trim removed 3 bases at V and 2 bases at J, leaving 7 bases unmatched. The CDR3 protein is CASSFSRDRPYEQYF. In DNA form, the CDR3 reads TGTGCCAGCAGCTTTTCGAGGGACAGACCCTACGAGCAGTACTTC.

The chain uses TRBV5-8 and TRBJ2-7, with 7 positions matching TRBD2. Trimming removed 8 bases from V and 3 bases from J; junction bases left unmatched: 5. The CDR3 has 12 amino acids. Germline V CDR1 and CDR2: SGHTS, YDEGEE. CDR3 sequence: CASLGGFYEQYF. CDR3 bases: TGTGCCAGTTTGGGGGGGTTCTACGAGCAGTACTTC.

The chain combines TRBV7-2 with TRBJ2-7, with TRBD2 as a possible D gene (7 bases). Trimming removed 8 bases from V and 1 base from J, with 18 bases in between. In germline, CDR1 is SGHTA, CDR2 FQGNSA. This CDR3 has 15 amino acids. The CDR3 region has the DNA TGTGCCAGCCATTATCAACAGGGAGGGTCCTACGAGCAGTACTTC. Protein sequence: CASHYQQGGSYEQYF.

The chain recombines TRBV30 with TRBJ2-2; 7 bases match TRBD2. Germline lookup yields CDR1 GTSNPN and CDR2 SVGIG (reference sequence). The CDR3 extends over 15 amino acids. V shed 3 bases and J 3 bases; nucleotides not matched to a gene: 7. CDR3 loop: CAWRGGSGYTGELFF. The CDR3 DNA sequence: TGTGCCTGGAGGGGCGGGAGTGGGTACACCGGGGAGCTGTTTTTT.

In its sample, this clone was seen a few times. The rearrangement uses TRBV29-1 and TRBJ1-1; D is undetermined. V was clipped by 6 bases and J by 0 bases, with 14 bases between them. CDR3 size: 14 residues. CDR1 is SQVTM and CDR2 is ANQGSEA in the germline V gene. The CDR3 nucleotides read TGCAGCGTCCATCCGGCGGCCCTGAACACTGAAGCTTTCTTT. Translated: CSVHPAALNTEAFF.

V usage is TRBV5-1 and J usage is TRBJ2-7; D is possibly TRBD2 (6 bases). This CDR3 spans 15 amino acids. V was shortened by 1 base and J by 5 bases, with 16 bases between the two germline ends. Germline V gene data show CDR1 as SGHRS and CDR2 as YFSETQ. The CDR3 here is CASSLYLVGEDEQYF. The CDR3 DNA is TGCGCCAGCAGCTTGTATTTAGTAGGGGAGGACGAGCAGTACTTC.

The genes are TRBV24-1 and TRBJ1-5; D is ambiguous. Per the germline V gene, CDR1 is KGHDR and CDR2 is SFDVKD. CDR3 length equals 16 residues. Trimming stripped 3 bases from V and 3 bases from J, with 14 bases between. In DNA, the CDR3 is TGTGCCACCAGTGATAGTACATCGACTTACAATCAGCCCCAGCATTTT. The encoded protein is CATSDSTSTYNQPQHF.

This clone has more than one count but fewer than ten. This sequence joins TRBV12-3 or TRBV12-4 and TRBJ1-3, with unresolved D. Trimming removed 8 bases at V and 0 bases at J, with 8 bases between. The CDR3 contains 13 residues. CDR3 bases: TGTGCCAGCCGCCAGGTCTCTGGAAACACCATATATTTT. It specifies CASRQVSGNTIYF.

This chain uses TRBV13 with TRBJ2-2, with 8 bases identical to TRBD1. The V segment lost 4 bases and the J segment 5 bases; nucleotides outside the gene matches: 12. This CDR3 is built from 17 residues. Germline V gives CDR1 PRHDT, CDR2 FYEKMQ (reference sequence). CDR3 sequence reads: CASSSPYGQGRTGELFF. The CDR3, as DNA: TGTGCCAGCAGCTCCCCCTACGGACAGGGCAGAACCGGGGAGCTGTTTTTT.

The chain couples TRBV6-9 to TRBJ1-2; 9 bases match TRBD1. CDR1 MNHGY and CDR2 SVAAGI come from the germline V gene. Trimming at V came to 3 bases and at J to 5 bases, leaving 7 bases not matched to a gene. The CDR3 has 15 residues. The CDR3, as DNA: TGTGCCAGCAGTTACGGCGGGACAGGGCGATATGGCTACACCTTC. This sequence encodes CASSYGGTGRYGYTF.

The chain has TRBV24-1 and TRBJ2-1; 7 bases agree with TRBD2. The CDR3 length is 18 residues. Trimming cost V 4 bases and J 5 bases; bases outside gene matches: 16. Germline values: CDR1 KGHDR, CDR2 SFDVKD. CDR3 sequence reads: CATSDSFMGGRIDNEQFF. The DNA of the CDR3 is TGTGCCACCAGTGACTCCTTTATGGGCGGGAGAATCGACAATGAGCAGTTCTTC.

The chain has TRBV3-1 (or the pseudogene TRBV3-2) and TRBJ2-2; 9 bases align to TRBD2. Per germline, CDR1 LGHDT and CDR2 YNNKEL (reference sequence). This CDR3 contains 17 residues. The ends lost 4 bases at V and 4 bases at J; junction bases unmatched: 10. This CDR3 reads CASSPGVAGESTGELFF. The CDR3 nucleotides are TGTGCCAGCAGCCCCGGGGTAGCGGGAGAGAGCACCGGGGAGCTGTTTTTT.

The chain combines TRBV2 with TRBJ1-6; perhaps TRBD1 as D (6 bases). Trimming pared 7 bases from V and 9 bases from J, leaving 7 bases between. CDR1 and CDR2 from the germline V gene are SNHLY and FYNNEI. This CDR3 comprises 11 residues. The CDR3 region has the DNA TGTGCCAGCAAACAGGGTTCACCCCTCCACTTT. It specifies CASKQGSPLHF.

CDR3 in DNA: TGTGCCAGCACCGGACAGGGGGGTTCACCCCTCCACTTT. The encoded protein is CASTGQGGSPLHF. The chain joins TRBV6-5 to TRBJ1-6; TRBD1 agrees at 10 bases. CDR1 MNHEY and CDR2 SVGAGI come from the germline V gene. The J segment lost 9 bases and the V segment lost 7 bases, leaving 3 bases of the junction unmatched. The CDR3 loop spans 13 amino acids.

The V gene is TRBV10-3, the J gene TRBJ2-1, with 14 bases that match TRBD2. CDR3 length: 18 amino acids. V lost 1 base, J lost 5 bases, and 7 bases stayed unmatched. Germline lookup yields CDR1 ENHRY and CDR2 SYGVKD. CDR3 region: CAISELGGLAGEHNEQFF. The CDR3 DNA follows: TGTGCCATCAGTGAGTTGGGGGGACTAGCGGGAGAACACAATGAGCAGTTCTTC.

The chain links TRBV27 to TRBJ1-1; D perhaps matches TRBD1 (6 bases). The CDR3 consists of 14 residues. Per germline, CDR1 MNHEY and CDR2 SMNVEV (reference sequence). Trimming took 5 bases from V and 11 from J, leaving 21 bases between them. Written as DNA, the CDR3 is TGTGCCAGCAGTCCCCTAGGGGGTATAGAAGTGGCTTTCTTT. Its translation is CASSPLGGIEVAFF.

This clone was found once. The chain links TRBV11-3 to TRBJ2-2; 7 nucleotides match TRBD1. This CDR3 has 20 amino acids. Germline loops: CDR1 SGHNT, CDR2 YENEEA. After removal of 0 bases from V and 6 bases from J, the junction contained 19 bases not matched to a gene. The CDR3 coding sequence is TGTGCCAGCAGCTTAGATAGGGCACAGGGGATTTCGTCTACAGCCGGGGAGCTGTTTTTT. Protein: CASSLDRAQGISSTAGELFF.

This clone has just a few counts. The chain is built from TRBV18 and TRBJ1-2; D is possibly TRBD1 (6 bases). Trimming cost V 4 bases and J 3 bases, with 15 bases left between them. CDR3 length: 15 residues. CDR1 is KGHSH and CDR2 is LQKENI in the germline V gene. Written as DNA, the CDR3 is TGTGCCAGCTCACTCTCAGGGGTATCGGACTATGGCTACACCTTC. Amino acid sequence: CASSLSGVSDYGYTF.

The chain's CDR3 is CASSPHTAEQFF. CDR3 DNA: TGTGCCAGCTCACCGCATACAGCTGAGCAGTTCTTC. V gene TRBV18 combines with J gene TRBJ2-1; D call uncertain. V was trimmed by 3 bases and J by 9 bases, leaving 9 bases between them. The CDR3 sequence is 12 residues long. Germline assignment: CDR1 KGHSH and CDR2 LQKENI. The full variable domain, its missing parts supplied by reference TRBV18 and TRBJ2-1, is NAGVMQNPRHLVRRRGQEARLRCSPMKGHSHVYWYRQLPEEGLKFMVYLQKENIIDESGMPKERFSAEFPKEGPSILRIQQVVRGDSAAYFCASSPHTAEQFFGPGTRLTVL.

The J gene is TRBJ2-5, the V gene TRBV27; TRBD1 agrees at 8 bases. The CDR3 contains 14 residues. The germline V gene encodes CDR1 MNHEY and CDR2 SMNVEV (reference sequence). The junction had 7 bases not matched to a gene; V was cut back by 5 bases and J by 5 bases. CDR3 region: CASSLDRVDETQYF. In DNA, the CDR3 is TGTGCCAGCAGTCTGGACAGGGTTGACGAGACCCAGTACTTC.

CDR3 in amino acids: CASSQGRARSYSPLHF. The CDR3 DNA is TGCGCCAGCAGCCAAGGGAGGGCGAGGTCTTATTCACCCCTCCACTTT. The genes are TRBV4-1 and TRBJ1-6; unclear D gene. The germline V gene encodes CDR1 MGHRA and CDR2 YSYEKL. The V end lost 1 base, the J end lost 8 bases, and 15 bases lay between the germline ends. CDR3 length equals 16 residues.